This TCR beta chain is drawn from a study of human T cells and chemical hapten exposure. Notes on the study in general: Significantly more large CDR3 similarity clusters arose among expanded TCRs than among controls.

This clonotype was observed a few times. Its target is unknown. Time point given: patch test 3, about 24 weeks after DPC sensitization. The treatment: therapeutic diphenylcyclopropenone sensitization with weekly scalp DPC. V dropped 1 base and J dropped 7 bases, with 11 bases sitting between them. This CDR3 region has 14 residues. Germline CDR1 is KGHSH and CDR2 is LQKENI. TCRdb fed the RACE reads into MiXCR, producing one record per CDR3 protein. The sample gives some 84,000 distinct CDR3 sequences, 10% to 14% of which show up once; around 3.7% is in the top ten. This sample comprised whole blood, obtained in connection with sensitization to the hapten diphenylcyclopropenone (DPC). This receptor was obtained from a woman aged 45-65 years with alopecia areata. Some clones in this sample may be carry-over from other donors' samples. This chain links TRBV18 with TRBJ2-1; either TRBD1 or TRBD2 may fit D (5 bases each). The CDR3 protein is CASSPQRGLNEQFF. The CDR3 nucleotides are TGTGCCAGCTCACCACAGAGGGGCCTGAATGAGCAGTTCTTC.